The 18 T cell receptor beta chains reported below all come from one sample, sequenced in a study of blood T cell repertoires in COVID-19. The repertoire was sequenced with immunoSEQ multiplex PCR; TCRdb's copy has only in-frame clones and lacks some. The data show fewer than 450,000 clones, roughly 86% seen once. Source material: PBMCs or T cells enriched from blood (not recorded which). Receptors were obtained from a woman between 40 and 55 years old with acute COVID-19.

The genes are TRBV29-1 and TRBJ2-1, with 7 bases lining up with TRBD1. Germline CDR1 SQVTM, CDR2 ANQGSEA. This CDR3 has 14 amino acids. V shed 6 bases, J shed 9 bases, and the junction held 14 bases outside the gene matches. The CDR3 sequence: CSVNDQGGLSEQFF. The DNA for the CDR3 is TGCAGCGTCAATGATCAAGGGGGCCTTAGTGAGCAGTTCTTC.

The rearrangement joins TRBV3-1 (or the pseudogene TRBV3-2) to TRBJ1-4; 11 bases are a match to TRBD1. The junction had 7 bases not matched to a gene; V was cut back by 0 bases and J by 4 bases. In germline, CDR1 is LGHDT, CDR2 YNNKEL (reference sequence). The CDR3 is made up of 18 amino acids. CDR3 sequence (DNA): TGTGCCAGCAGCCAAGATATCCGGACAGGGGGCCTTAATGAAAAACTGTTTTTT. Its protein is CASSQDIRTGGLNEKLFF.

This clone was seen just once. The rearrangement links TRBV5-8 to TRBJ1-1; possible D gene TRBD1, 6 bases. Germline V gene sequence: CDR1 SGHTS, CDR2 YDEGEE. There are 14 residues in the CDR3. V lost 0 bases and J 4 bases, leaving 10 bases between the germline ends. CDR3 bases: TGTGCCAGCAGCTTGGGTATCAGGGGCACTGAAGCTTTCTTT. This gives the protein CASSLGIRGTEAFF.

This chain connects TRBV10-3 to TRBJ2-5; the match to TRBD2 covers 11 bases. The J segment lost 5 bases and the V segment lost 5 bases, leaving 13 bases of the junction unmatched. There are 17 residues in the CDR3. The germline gives CDR1 ENHRY, CDR2 SYGVKD. The DNA of the CDR3 is TGTGCCATCAGTCCAGGGGCTAGCGGGGGGCCAGGGGAGACCCAGTACTTC. Translated: CAISPGASGGPGETQYF.

This sequence joins TRBV5-8 and TRBJ1-3, with TRBD1 as a possible D gene (5 bases). CDR1 and CDR2 (germline): SGHTS, YDEGEE. Trimming stripped 0 bases from V and 0 bases from J, with 7 bases between. The CDR3 spans 15 residues. This chain's CDR3 is CASSLDGGSGNTIYF. Written as DNA, the CDR3 is TGTGCCAGCAGCTTGGACGGGGGCTCTGGAAACACCATATATTTT.

This rearrangement joins TRBV7-9 to TRBJ1-5, with unresolved D. V gave up 2 bases and J gave up 5 bases, with 7 bases separating them. This CDR3 region has 13 residues. Germline values: CDR1 SEHNR, CDR2 FQNEAQ (reference sequence). The CDR3: CASSLTSDQPQHF. CDR3 in DNA: TGTGCCAGCAGCTTAACCAGTGATCAGCCCCAGCATTTT.

The V and J genes are TRBV5-1 and TRBJ1-3; D is uncertain. V lost 0 bases and J 4 bases, leaving 11 bases between the germline ends. The CDR3 contains 15 residues. Per the germline V gene, CDR1 is SGHRS and CDR2 is YFSETQ. The CDR3 protein is CASSLDPGIGNTIYF. CDR3 DNA: TGCGCCAGCAGCTTGGATCCGGGAATCGGAAACACCATATATTTT. Looking up the rest from reference TRBV5-1 and TRBJ1-3 gives the full variable domain: KAGVTQTPRYLIKTRGQQVTLSCSPISGHRSVSWYQQTPGQGLQFLFEYFSETQRNKGNFPGRFSGRQFSNSRSEMNVSTLELGDSALYLCASSLDPGIGNTIYFGEGSWLTVV.

This clone was seen just once. The chain links TRBV30 to TRBJ1-4; tentatively, D is TRBD1 (6 bases). The V and J ends lost 0 bases and 8 bases respectively, with 13 bases between them. Germline CDR1 and CDR2: GTSNPN and SVGIG (reference sequence). This CDR3 has 14 residues. CDR3 DNA: TGTGCCTGGAGTGTACTGGGGGCCGGAGAAAAACTGTTTTTT. Protein: CAWSVLGAGEKLFF.

The sample holds one count of this clone. The chain uses TRBV2 and TRBJ1-1, with TRBD1 identical over 12 bases. The CDR3 contains 17 residues. V dropped 6 bases and J dropped 0; count of bases not matched to a gene: 8. The germline CDR1 and CDR2 sequences are SNHLY and FYNNEI. In DNA, the CDR3 is TGTGCCAGCAGGGCCGGGACAGGGGGCGGCATGAACACTGAAGCTTTCTTT. Amino acids: CASRAGTGGGMNTEAFF.

The rearrangement uses TRBV10-1 and TRBJ1-6; D is unclear. The CDR3 spans 17 residues. Germline V gives CDR1 WNHNN, CDR2 SYGVQD (reference sequence). V was pared by 5 bases and J by 0 bases, with 14 bases between. CDR3 sequence (DNA): TGCGCCAGCAGTTCGACGGAGAAGAGCTCCTATAATTCACCCCTCCACTTT. It codes for CASSSTEKSSYNSPLHF.

V is TRBV6-5 and J is TRBJ2-5; tentative D call: TRBD2 (6 bases). The V end was cut by 4 bases, the J end by 10 bases, with 16 bases between. This CDR3 comprises 13 residues. Germline V gives CDR1 MNHEY, CDR2 SVGAGI. CDR3 DNA: TGTGCCAGCAGTTTAGCGCGAGCGGGTGACCAGTACTTC. This codes for CASSLARAGDQYF.

V is TRBV25-1 and J is TRBJ2-2; the D gene is possibly TRBD2 (6 bases). CDR1 is MGHDK, CDR2 SYGVNS, per germline. CDR3 length equals 15 residues. The V gene lost 1 base and the J gene lost 4 bases, with 10 bases spanning the gap. The CDR3 is CASSEWVGSTGELFF. For the CDR3, the DNA is TGTGCCAGCAGTGAATGGGTCGGGAGCACCGGGGAGCTGTTTTTT.

This chain uses TRBV14 with TRBJ1-1, with TRBD1 matching 7 bases. Germline V CDR1 and CDR2: SGHDN, FVKESK. CDR3 length equals 15 residues. J was trimmed by 4 bases and V by 0 bases; bases with no gene match: 5. The CDR3 region has the DNA TGTGCCAGCAGCCAAGATCTGAGGGGGCTCACTGAAGCTTTCTTT. Its protein product is CASSQDLRGLTEAFF. Complete variable domain (other parts from reference TRBV14 and TRBJ1-1): EAGVTQFPSHSVIEKGQTVTLRCDPISGHDNLYWYRRVMGKEIKFLLHFVKESKQDESGMPNNRFLAERTGGTYSTLKVQPAELEDSGVYFCASSQDLRGLTEAFFGQGTRLTVV.

The chain couples TRBV21-1 to TRBJ1-5. TRBV21-1 is a pseudogene. The CDR3 extends over 14 amino acids. The CDR3 DNA reads as TGTGCCAGCAGCATATTAGCAAGCAATCAGCCCCAGCATTTT. Amino acids: CASSILASNQPQHF.

This chain connects TRBV11-3 to TRBJ2-3; TRBD1 matches at 8 bases. V shed 1 base, J shed 3 bases, and the junction held 6 bases outside the gene matches. The CDR3 contains 16 residues. CDR1 and CDR2 (germline): SGHNT, YENEEA. CDR3 loop: CASSLGRTGRTDTQYF. CDR3 nucleotide sequence: TGTGCCAGCAGCTTAGGGAGGACAGGGCGGACAGATACGCAGTATTTT.

The chain combines TRBV5-1 with TRBJ2-3, with TRBD1 matching over 7 bases. This CDR3 comprises 15 residues. CDR1 and CDR2 (germline): SGHRS, YFSETQ. V shed 4 bases and J 0 bases; nucleotides not matched to a gene: 5. In DNA, the CDR3 is TGCGCCAGCAGCGCAAGACAGGGAAGCACAGATACGCAGTATTTT. It encodes CASSARQGSTDTQYF.

V is TRBV10-1 and J is TRBJ1-6, with TRBD1 identical over 10 bases. V was pared by 2 bases and J by 4 bases, with 8 bases of the junction left unmatched. This CDR3 has 18 amino acids. Germline CDR1 reads WNHNN; CDR2 reads SYGVQD (reference sequence). CDR3 DNA: TGCGCCAGCAGTGAGCGAGCGGGACAGGGGAATTATAATTCACCCCTCCACTTT. This translates into CASSERAGQGNYNSPLHF.

The chain couples TRBV6-5 to TRBJ1-1; a possible D gene is TRBD1 (6 bases). V lost 6 bases to trimming and J lost 2 bases, with 7 bases between them. This CDR3 is built from 12 residues. Germline CDR1 and CDR2: MNHEY and SVGAGI. The CDR3, as DNA: TGTGCCAGCAGGGACAGAAACACTGAAGCTTTCTTT. Encoded protein: CASRDRNTEAFF.